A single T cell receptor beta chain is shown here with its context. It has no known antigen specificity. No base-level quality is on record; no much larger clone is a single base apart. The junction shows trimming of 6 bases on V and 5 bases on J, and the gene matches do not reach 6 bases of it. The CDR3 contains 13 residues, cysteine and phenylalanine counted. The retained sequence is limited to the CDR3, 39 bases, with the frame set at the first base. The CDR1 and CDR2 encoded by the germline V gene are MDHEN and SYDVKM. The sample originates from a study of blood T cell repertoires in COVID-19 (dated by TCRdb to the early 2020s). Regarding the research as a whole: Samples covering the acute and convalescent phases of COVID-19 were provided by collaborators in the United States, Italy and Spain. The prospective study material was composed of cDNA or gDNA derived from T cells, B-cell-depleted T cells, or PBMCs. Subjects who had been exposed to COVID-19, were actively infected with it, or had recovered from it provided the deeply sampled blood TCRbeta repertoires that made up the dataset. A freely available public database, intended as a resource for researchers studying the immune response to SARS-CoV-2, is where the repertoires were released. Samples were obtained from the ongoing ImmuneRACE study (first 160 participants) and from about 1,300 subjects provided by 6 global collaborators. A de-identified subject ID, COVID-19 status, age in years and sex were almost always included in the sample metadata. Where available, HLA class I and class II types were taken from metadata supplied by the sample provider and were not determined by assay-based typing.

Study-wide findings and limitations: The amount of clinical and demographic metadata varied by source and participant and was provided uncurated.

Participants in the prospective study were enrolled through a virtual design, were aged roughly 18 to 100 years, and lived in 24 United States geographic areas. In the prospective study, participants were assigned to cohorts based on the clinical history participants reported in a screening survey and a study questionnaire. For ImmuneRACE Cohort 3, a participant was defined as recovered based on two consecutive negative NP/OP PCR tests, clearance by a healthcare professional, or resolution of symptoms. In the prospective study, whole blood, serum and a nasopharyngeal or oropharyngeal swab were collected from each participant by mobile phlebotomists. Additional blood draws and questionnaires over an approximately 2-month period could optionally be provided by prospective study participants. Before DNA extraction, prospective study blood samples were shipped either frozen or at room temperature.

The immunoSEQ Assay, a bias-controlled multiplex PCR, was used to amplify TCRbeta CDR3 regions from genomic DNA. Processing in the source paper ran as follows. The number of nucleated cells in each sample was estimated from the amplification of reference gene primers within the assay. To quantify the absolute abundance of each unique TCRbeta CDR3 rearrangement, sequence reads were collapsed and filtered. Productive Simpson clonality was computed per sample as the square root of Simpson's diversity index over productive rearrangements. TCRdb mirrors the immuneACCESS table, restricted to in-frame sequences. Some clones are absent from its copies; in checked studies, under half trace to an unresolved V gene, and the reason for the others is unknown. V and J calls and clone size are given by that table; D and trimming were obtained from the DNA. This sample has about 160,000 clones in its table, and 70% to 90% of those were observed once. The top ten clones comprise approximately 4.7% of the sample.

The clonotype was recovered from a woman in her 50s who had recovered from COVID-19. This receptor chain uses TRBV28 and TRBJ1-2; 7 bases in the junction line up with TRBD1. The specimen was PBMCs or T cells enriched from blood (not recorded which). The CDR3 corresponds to CASRRQGRYGYTF. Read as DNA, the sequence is TGTGCCAGCAGACGACAGGGAAGGTATGGCTACACCTTC.